These 3 T cell receptor beta chains were all obtained from the same sample, sequenced in a study of graft-versus-host responses after intestinal transplantation. Their antigens are not known. The assay was immunoSEQ multiplex PCR, and TCRdb's table has in-frame clones only and misses some. The sample yields some 140,000 clones, about 90% seen once. The starting material was unstimulated CD4+ T cells sorted from spleen or lymph node cells, obtained before intestinal transplant. Receptors originate from a human donor who received an intestinal transplant.

The rearrangement joins TRBV14 to TRBJ2-5; D ambiguous. The J call may be wrong; the DNA end is better matched by TRBJ2-7. The CDR3 sequence is 11 residues long. The germline V gene encodes CDR1 SGHDN and CDR2 FVKESK. The CDR3 is CASSQDYEQYF. The CDR3 bases are TGTGCCAGCAGCCAAGACTACGAGCAGTACTTC.

V usage is TRBV5-1 and J usage is TRBJ1-6; perhaps TRBD1 as D (6 bases). V was clipped by 3 bases and J by 0 bases, with 16 bases between them. Germline V gene sequence: CDR1 SGHRS, CDR2 YFSETQ. The CDR3 has 18 amino acids. The CDR3 sequence is CASSWGAAESSYNSPLHF. The CDR3, as DNA: TGCGCCAGCAGCTGGGGGGCGGCGGAGAGCTCCTATAATTCACCCCTCCACTTT.

V is TRBV4-1 and J is TRBJ2-7; 7 bases match TRBD2. The CDR3 is 15 residues long. Germline CDR1 is MGHRA and CDR2 is YSYEKL. V gave up 3 bases and J gave up 4 bases; unmatched junction bases: 9. CDR3 sequence: CASSQEGLLGYEQYF. CDR3 coding DNA: TGCGCCAGCAGCCAGGAGGGACTACTAGGTTACGAGCAGTACTTC.